The clone carrying this T cell receptor (beta chain) has more than one count but fewer than ten. Its target is unknown. This sample is part of a study of cytomegalovirus exposure and HLA in healthy donors. Study conclusions and caveats: One later analysis reportedly identified an Asian-associated ancestry cluster that showed fewer N-insertions than the approximately 700-donor mean.

CDR3 length: 14 amino acids. Germline CDR1 MGHDK, CDR2 SYGVNS. Deletions cut 9 bases from V and 5 bases from J, with 16 bases between. The PCR contained 60 Vbeta and 13 Jbeta primers. Data came from immunoSEQ multiplex PCR; TCRdb stores just in-frame clones and leaves some out. The sample records more than 200,000 clones, about three quarters being singletons. Healthy people donating bone marrow made up the donors. The chain employs TRBV25-1 and TRBJ2-2, with a possible D match to TRBD1 (6 bases). The TCR comes from a male donor in good health and CMV-seronegative. Sequencing was carried out using PBMCs. The CDR3 nucleotides read TGTGCCAGTTCAGGGGTAAGGAGGACCGGGGAGCTGTTTTTT. It encodes CASSGVRRTGELFF.